The T cell receptor (beta chain) described here comes from a study of blood T cell repertoires in COVID-19. Study at large: Samples taken during acute and convalescent COVID-19 were collected in the United States, Italy and Spain. PBMCs, B-cell-depleted T cells, or T cells were the source of the cDNA or gDNA that made up the material.

V lost 5 bases, J lost 7 bases, and 10 bases stayed unmatched. In germline, CDR1 is SQVTM, CDR2 ANQGSEA. The CDR3 extends over 14 amino acids. Authors' data handling: From reference gene primer amplification, estimates of nucleated cell counts were derived. Measured with immunoSEQ multiplex PCR; TCRdb has only the in-frame clones, and not every one. V and J calls and clone size come straight from that table; D and trimming were deduced from the DNA. This sample has about 110,000 clones, with roughly 84% found just once. Sequencing was performed on peripheral blood. The receptor's source is a man between 40 and 49 years old with acute or convalescent COVID-19. The chain uses TRBV29-1 and TRBJ1-1, with TRBD1 matching 10 bases. The DNA for the CDR3 is TGCAGCGTTTATGGGACAGGGGTTCATGATGAAGCTTTCTTT. Translated, it gives CSVYGTGVHDEAFF.